Below, 4 T cell receptor beta chains from the same sample are listed, as sequenced in a study of blood T cell repertoires in COVID-19. Assay used: immunoSEQ multiplex PCR; TCRdb lists only in-frame clones, some missing. The sample has hundreds of thousands of clones, approximately 81% seen once. The sample comprised peripheral blood. The origin of the receptors is a woman of 80 years or more with acute or convalescent COVID-19.

This clone was detected only once. The chain employs TRBV28 and TRBJ2-4; 12 nucleotides match TRBD2. Losses at the gene ends were 5 bases for V and 1 base for J; bases not matched to a gene: 12. CDR1 MDHEN and CDR2 SYDVKM come from the germline V gene. This CDR3 is 19 amino acids long. The CDR3 loop is CASSPRTSGTSWAKNIQYF. The CDR3 DNA follows: TGTGCCAGCAGTCCACGGACTAGCGGGACCTCGTGGGCCAAAAACATTCAGTACTTC.

The chain uses TRBV15 and TRBJ2-7; tentatively, D is TRBD2 (6 bases). The germline gives CDR1 LNHNV, CDR2 YYDKDF (reference sequence). This CDR3 has 14 amino acids. V dropped 6 bases and J dropped 3 bases, with 15 bases sitting between them. CDR3 DNA sequence: TGTGCCACCAGTCCCGGGGGAACTAACTACGAGCAGTACTTC. This translates into CATSPGGTNYEQYF.

This chain connects TRBV18 to TRBJ1-2; 11 nucleotides agree with TRBD1. This CDR3 comprises 15 residues. The V segment lost 8 bases and the J segment 6 bases; nucleotides outside the gene matches: 11. CDR1 KGHSH and CDR2 LQKENI come from the germline V gene. DNA of the CDR3: TGTGCCAGCCTCCCACCGGGACAGGGGGTTCATGGCTACACCTTC. It translates to CASLPPGQGVHGYTF.

V usage is TRBV28 and J usage is TRBJ2-1, with 14 positions matching TRBD2. CDR1 is MDHEN, CDR2 SYDVKM, per germline. The V and J ends lost 5 bases and 9 bases, in that order; junction bases with no gene match: 9. The CDR3 length is 16 residues. For the CDR3, the DNA is TGTGCCAGCAGTGGCCCCGGGACTAGCGGGAGCATTGAGCAGTTCTTC. Translating gives CASSGPGTSGSIEQFF.